This T cell receptor (beta chain) came from a study of shared clonotypes between healthy human individuals. Adults of Caucasian background living in Nashville, Tennessee made up all donors. In the source study's methods: ImmunoSEQ only sent back junction sequences with no quality scores, so filtering was done differently. Data came from immunoSEQ multiplex PCR; TCRdb stores just in-frame clones and leaves some out. V and J calls and clone size are as listed in that table; D and trimming were resolved from the DNA. Seen here are roughly 490,000 clones, less than 80% observed once, and the top ten hold over 10%. Source material: PBMCs. This sequence originates from a woman aged 40 to 50 in good health. Some clones in this sample may be carry-over from other donors' samples.

The DNA of the CDR3 is TGTGCCAGCAGCTCTCTGGGGGGGTTGCCGACCGGGGAGCTGTTTTTT. This gives the protein CASSSLGGLPTGELFF. This chain joins TRBV7-2 and TRBJ2-2, with TRBD2 identical over 7 bases. Germline assignment: CDR1 SGHTA and CDR2 FQGNSA. CDR3 size: 16 residues. Losses at the gene ends were 4 bases for V and 5 bases for J; bases not matched to a gene: 10.